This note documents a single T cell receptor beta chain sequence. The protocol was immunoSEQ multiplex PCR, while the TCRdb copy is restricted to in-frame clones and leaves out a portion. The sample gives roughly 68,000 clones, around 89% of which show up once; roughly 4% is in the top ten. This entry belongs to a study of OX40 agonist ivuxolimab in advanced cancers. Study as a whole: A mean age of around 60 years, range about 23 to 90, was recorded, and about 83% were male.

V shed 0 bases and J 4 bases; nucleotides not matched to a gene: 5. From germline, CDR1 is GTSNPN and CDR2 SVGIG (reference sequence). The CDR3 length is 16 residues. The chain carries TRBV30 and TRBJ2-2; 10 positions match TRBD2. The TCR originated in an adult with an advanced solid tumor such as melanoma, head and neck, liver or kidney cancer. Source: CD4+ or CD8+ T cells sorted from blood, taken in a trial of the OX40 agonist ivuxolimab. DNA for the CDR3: TGTGCCTGGAGTGTCCTAGCGGGAGTAGGCACCGGGGAGCTGTTTTTT. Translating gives CAWSVLAGVGTGELFF. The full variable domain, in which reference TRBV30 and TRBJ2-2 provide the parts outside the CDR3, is SQTIHQWPATLVQPVGSPLSLECTVEGTSNPNLYWYRQAAGRGLQLLFYSVGIGQISSEVPQNLSASRPQDRQFILSSKKLLLSDSGFYLCAWSVLAGVGTGELFFGEGSRLTVL.